The rows below give T cell receptor beta chains drawn from one sample of a study of vaccination and CD4 T cells after COVID-19. The antigens for these receptors are not known. One entry per CDR3 protein, called by TCRdb with MiXCR from the PCR reads. The profile shows about 23,000 distinct CDR3 sequences, roughly 53% of them singletons. Material: CD4+ T cells from blood, cultured in vitro. The source is a human donor who had recovered from COVID-19. Both conserved end residues are trimmed from each CDR3. The D gene is left open where the match is weak.

v_call d_call cdr3_aa
TRBV2 NA AGSELPANSPLH
TRBV27 NA ASSSCGGSTDTQY
TRBV20-1 NA SARQTAEAF
TRBV24-1 NA ATSDPGLTDTQY
TRBV30 NA AWRRDTKNTEAF
TRBV9 TRBD2 ASSVAGGSYNEQF
TRBV12-3/TRBV12-4 NA ASSWGAGGYT
TRBV11-3 TRBD1 ASGDRSNEKLF
TRBV12-3/TRBV12-4 NA ASSFKIGTGAF
TRBV2 NA ASSRVGSTGELF
TRBV6-1 TRBD1 ATSTGAPGSNQPQH
TRBV4-2 TRBD1 ASSQDGTGVDYGYT
TRBV18 NA ASSSNRGNTEAF
TRBV15 NA ATSRDLNTEAF
TRBV14 TRBD1 ASSQVGQGWGYT
TRBV21-1 NA ASSKRGGDPIFSPLH
TRBV28 TRBD1 ASSLMGQGTSGNTIY